These T cell receptor beta chains were read from a single sample in a study of Tregs in tolerant kidney transplant recipients. Libraries were prepared by immunoSEQ multiplex PCR; TCRdb keeps only in-frame clonotypes and omits some of them. In the table there are 200,000 to 300,000 clones, more than 65% of which are singletons. Sample: CD4+ T cells from blood. These receptors were taken from a human donor in good health. Each CDR3 is given with its conserved first and last residue. Each record gives: D gene, clone size, J gene, V gene, CDR3 protein, CDR3 DNA. A D gene is named only where the DNA matches it firmly. The size field is filled for only some rows; it gives once, few, many or a size class.

D: -; size: -; J: TRBJ2-2; V: TRBV15; CDR3: CATSRPLNTGELFF; DNA: TGTGCCACCAGCAGACCTCTGAACACCGGGGAGCTGTTTTTT
D: TRBD1; size: -; J: TRBJ1-1; V: TRBV14; CDR3: CASSLMGQGNTEAFF; DNA: TGTGCCAGCAGCCTTATGGGACAGGGAAACACTGAAGCTTTCTTT
D: -; size: -; J: TRBJ1-1; V: TRBV11-1; CDR3: CASSLMTANTEAFF; DNA: TGTGCCAGCAGCTTAATGACGGCGAACACTGAAGCTTTCTTT
D: TRBD1; size: -; J: TRBJ1-2; V: TRBV19; CDR3: CASSGTGGGYGYTF; DNA: TGTGCCAGTAGCGGGACAGGGGGCGGCTATGGCTACACCTTC
D: -; size: -; J: TRBJ2-2; V: TRBV7-9; CDR3: CASSLGQSGELFF; DNA: TGTGCCAGCAGCTTAGGTCAGTCCGGGGAGCTGTTTTTT
D: -; size: -; J: TRBJ2-5; V: TRBV5-1; CDR3: CASSLIAEETQYF; DNA: TGCGCCAGCAGCTTGATAGCGGAAGAGACCCAGTACTTC
D: -; size: -; J: TRBJ2-2; V: TRBV5-1; CDR3: CASSEALSVSTGELFF; DNA: TGCGCCAGCAGCGAGGCCCTAAGTGTGTCCACCGGGGAGCTGTTTTTT
D: -; size: -; J: TRBJ1-2; V: TRBV29-1; CDR3: CSMTEGGYGYTF; DNA: TGCAGCATGACCGAGGGGGGTTATGGCTACACCTTC
D: -; size: -; J: TRBJ2-7; V: TRBV6-5; CDR3: CASSSDPRSYEQYF; DNA: TGTGCCAGCAGCTCAGACCCCCGCTCCTACGAGCAGTACTTC
D: TRBD1; size: -; J: TRBJ1-5; V: TRBV18; CDR3: CASSLDRVVRDSNQPQHF; DNA: TGTGCCAGCTCTCTGGACAGGGTTGTGAGGGATAGCAATCAGCCCCAGCATTTT
D: TRBD2; size: once; J: TRBJ2-5; V: TRBV7-9; CDR3: CASSQKRERVETQYF; DNA: TGTGCCAGCAGCCAGAAGCGGGAGAGGGTGGAGACCCAGTACTTC
D: -; size: -; J: TRBJ1-1; V: TRBV18; CDR3: CASSPPSTEGTEAFF; DNA: TGTGCCAGCTCACCACCATCAACAGAGGGCACTGAAGCTTTCTTT
D: -; size: -; J: TRBJ1-1; V: TRBV4-1; CDR3: CASSQYPASEAFF; DNA: TGCGCCAGCAGCCAATATCCCGCTTCTGAAGCTTTCTTT
D: TRBD2; size: -; J: TRBJ2-3; V: TRBV27; CDR3: CASSLAGGYTQYF; DNA: TGTGCCAGCAGTTTAGCGGGGGGATATACGCAGTATTTT
D: -; size: -; J: TRBJ2-6; V: TRBV21-1; CDR3: CASSTPGTGSLKDSGANVLTF; DNA: TGTGCCAGCAGCACCCCCGGGACAGGGTCCCTCAAAGACTCTGGGGCCAACGTCCTGACTTTC
D: -; size: -; J: TRBJ1-1; V: TRBV4-3; CDR3: CASSQVGTMNTEAFF; DNA: TGCGCCAGCAGCCAGGTTGGGACAATGAACACTGAAGCTTTCTTT
D: -; size: once; J: TRBJ2-5; V: TRBV9; CDR3: CASSTAGQETQYF; DNA: TGTGCCAGCAGCACAGCGGGTCAAGAGACCCAGTACTTC
D: -; size: -; J: TRBJ1-1; V: TRBV19; CDR3: CASTRTETGTEAFF; DNA: TGTGCCAGTACCCGGACAGAAACCGGCACTGAAGCTTTCTTT
D: TRBD1; size: -; J: TRBJ2-7; V: TRBV5-1; CDR3: CASSPETGGSYEQYF; DNA: TGCGCCAGCAGCCCCGAGACAGGGGGCTCCTACGAGCAGTACTTC
D: TRBD1; size: few; J: TRBJ2-7; V: TRBV15; CDR3: CATSALWTGKNYEQYF; DNA: TGTGCCACCAGCGCCCTCTGGACAGGGAAAAACTACGAGCAGTACTTC
D: -; size: -; J: TRBJ2-7; V: TRBV5-1; CDR3: CASSLDGPQKGQYF; DNA: TGCGCCAGCAGCTTGGATGGGCCCCAAAAGGGGCAATACTTC
D: TRBD1; size: once; J: TRBJ2-7; V: TRBV7-3; CDR3: CASSSQGTGGNEQYF; DNA: TGTGCCAGCAGCTCCCAAGGGACAGGGGGGAACGAGCAGTACTTC
D: -; size: -; J: TRBJ2-7; V: TRBV6-1; CDR3: CASSAYSGYEQYF; DNA: TGTGCCAGCAGTGCATACAGCGGGTACGAGCAGTACTTC